Listed below are T cell receptor beta chains from one sample, sequenced in a study of early T cells in non-severe SARS-CoV-2 infection. Via MiXCR, TCRdb re-called the 5' RACE reads, giving one row per CDR3 protein. The sample carries roughly 66,000 distinct CDR3 sequences, less than 9.5% recorded once. Sequenced sample: whole blood. Receptors were obtained from an adult who was a healthcare worker with PCR-confirmed SARS-CoV-2 infection or an uninfected control (not recorded which). CDR3s include the opening cysteine and the closing phenylalanine or tryptophan. D genes are given only for firm matches. The size entry is marked missing in some rows and otherwise reads once, few, many or a size class.

NA TRBD1 TRBJ1-3 TRBV28 TGTGCCAGCAGGGACAGGGTAACTGGAAACACCATATATTTT CASRDRVTGNTIYF
many NA TRBJ2-5 TRBV7-6 TGTGCCAGCAGCTTGTGGCGCCAAGAGACCCAGTACTTC CASSLWRQETQYF
many TRBD1 TRBJ1-5 TRBV6-2/TRBV6-3 TGTGCCAGCACCATACAGGGGGGCGGCAATCAGCCCCAGCATTTT CASTIQGGGNQPQHF
NA TRBD2 TRBJ2-2 TRBV6-1 TGTGCCAGCAGGATACTAGCGGGAGGTATCACCGGGGAGCTGTTTTTT CASRILAGGITGELFF
many TRBD2 TRBJ2-1 TRBV20-1 TGCAGTGCTAGCTCTAGCGGGGGCCTCTCCTACAATGAGCAGTTCTTC CSASSSGGLSYNEQFF
NA TRBD2 TRBJ2-1 TRBV30 TGTGCCTGGAGTTACGTCCTAGCGGGAGATTTGTTCTTC CAWSYVLAGDLFF
NA NA TRBJ2-2 TRBV11-2 TGTGCCAGCAGCTTCCAGGCTTGGAACACCGGGGAGCTGTTTTTT CASSFQAWNTGELFF
few NA TRBJ1-6 TRBV7-9 TGTGCCAGCAGCTTAGTTTCAGGTTCCTCACCCCTCCACTTT CASSLVSGSSPLHF
few NA TRBJ2-5 TRBV20-1 TGCAGTGCTAGTCGTCAAGAGACCCAGTACTTC CSASRQETQYF
few NA TRBJ2-7 TRBV30 TGTGCCTGGAGTGTACAGGGATACGACGAGCAGTACTTC CAWSVQGYDEQYF
few NA TRBJ1-4 TRBV25-1 TGTGCCAGCAGTGAACTTCCGGGGGTTGGTGAAAAACTGTTTTTT CASSELPGVGEKLFF
NA NA TRBJ2-1 TRBV30 TGTGCCTGGAGTCGGGACTCGTCGGCGGGTGAGGAGCAGTTCTTC CAWSRDSSAGEEQFF
few NA TRBJ2-2 TRBV29-1 TGCAGCGGAAGGGGGCGGGAGAACACCGGGGAGCTGTTTTTT CSGRGRENTGELFF
many TRBD1 TRBJ1-4 TRBV10-1 TGCGCCAGCAGTGATACTGGGACAGGGGGCGAAAAACTGTTTTTT CASSDTGTGGEKLFF
many TRBD2 TRBJ2-5 TRBV4-2 TGTGCCAGCAGCCAAGTACTGACTAGCGGGAGAGGACAAGAGACCCAGTACTTC CASSQVLTSGRGQETQYF
few NA TRBJ2-6 TRBV19 TGTGCCAGCGCGACTCTGGGGGCCAACGTCCTGACTTTC CASATLGANVLTF
few NA TRBJ2-7 TRBV7-2 TGTGCCAGCAGCTTAGCGGTAGGCGAGCAGTACTTC CASSLAVGEQYF
NA TRBD1 TRBJ1-6 TRBV3-1 TGTGCCAGCAGCCAAGGACAGGGTGTAAATTCACCCCTCCACTTT CASSQGQGVNSPLHF
many TRBD1 TRBJ1-1 TRBV7-9 TGTGCCAGCAGCTTAGCGCTTGGGACAGGGAGGAACACTGAAGCTTTCTTT CASSLALGTGRNTEAFF
few NA TRBJ1-2 TRBV7-3 TGTGCCAGCAGCTTATCAGGGGACCACTATGGCTACACCTTC CASSLSGDHYGYTF
many NA TRBJ1-6 TRBV6-5 TGTGCCAGCAGTCTATCCAGTCGGGGGAAGAATTCACCCCTCCACTTT CASSLSSRGKNSPLHF
few TRBD1 TRBJ2-1 TRBV24-1 TGTGCCACCGGGACAGGGCGACTCAATGAGCAGTTCTTC CATGTGRLNEQFF
NA NA TRBJ2-2 TRBV12-3/TRBV12-4 TGTGCCAGCAGTTTAGTGACTGATCATTTAAATTCGAACACCGGGGAGCTGTTTTTT CASSLVTDHLNSNTGELFF
many TRBD2 TRBJ2-5 TRBV7-6 TGTGCCAGCAGCTCTCGACTAGCGGGAGGGCAAGAGACCCAGTACTTC CASSSRLAGGQETQYF
few NA TRBJ1-5 TRBV7-8 TGTGCCAGCAGCCCCGGACAGAGGGGGCCCCAGCATTTT CASSPGQRGPQHF
few NA TRBJ2-7 TRBV6-2/TRBV6-3 TGTGCCAGCAGTTACCCGGACTTTTCCTACGAGCAGTACTTC CASSYPDFSYEQYF
many NA TRBJ2-2 TRBV28 TGTGCCAGCGCCGGCGGGACGAACACCGGGGAGCTGTTTTTT CASAGGTNTGELFF
few NA TRBJ2-2 TRBV3-1 TGTGCCAGCAGCCAATATTGGCCCGGGGAGCTGTTTTTT CASSQYWPGELFF
few NA TRBJ1-1 TRBV24-1 TGTGCCACCAGTGCCCGAGTCGTAGATACTGAAGCTTTCTTT CATSARVVDTEAFF
many TRBD2 TRBJ2-7 TRBV5-1 TGCGCCAGCAGCTTGGAACTAGCGAGCTCCTACGAGCAGTACTTC CASSLELASSYEQYF
few TRBD2 TRBJ2-1 TRBV29-1 TGCAGCGCCCTTAGCGGGAGGGCCCTCGGTGAGCAGTTCTTC CSALSGRALGEQFF
many TRBD1 TRBJ1-2 TRBV12-3/TRBV12-4 TGTGCCAGCAGCCAGTGGACAGGGCGGGCCTATGGCTACACCTTC CASSQWTGRAYGYTF
few TRBD1 TRBJ1-3 TRBV10-3 TGTGCCATCAAGCCAAGGACAGGGGATGGAAACACCATATATTTT CAIKPRTGDGNTIYF
many TRBD2 TRBJ2-1 TRBV7-8 TGTGCCAGCAGCTTAGCGCTAACTAGCGGGAGTCTCTACAATGAGCAGTTCTTC CASSLALTSGSLYNEQFF
few NA TRBJ2-1 TRBV6-6 TGTGCCAGCAGTTACCGGGACGGGTACAATGAGCAGTTCTTC CASSYRDGYNEQFF
many NA TRBJ2-7 TRBV7-2 TGTGCCAGCAGGTGGGACCGAGGGGGCGAGCAGTACTTC CASRWDRGGEQYF
many NA TRBJ2-2 TRBV7-3 TGTGCCAGCAGCTTAATGGACGTACAGAACACCGGGGAGCTGTTTTTT CASSLMDVQNTGELFF
NA TRBD1 TRBJ2-7 TRBV7-9 TGTGCCAGCAGCCCTACCTCCGGGACAGGGACCGAGCAGTACTTC CASSPTSGTGTEQYF
few TRBD2 TRBJ2-7 TRBV20-1 TGCAGTGCCTTAGTAGCGGGAATCTACGAGCAGTACTTC CSALVAGIYEQYF